The 27 T cell receptor beta chains listed next were all sequenced from one sample in a study of Siglec-9 on CD8 T cells in melanoma (dated by TCRdb to between 2018 and 2020). The library came from the immunoSEQ multiplex PCR assay. TCRdb carries this immuneACCESS record with in-frame sequences only. Its versions omit some clonotypes, under half of them owing to an unresolved V gene in the studies checked, with the rest unexplained. In this sample the table shows around 29,000 clones, around three quarters of which occur a single time. Of the sample, 5.8% falls within the top ten clones. The sequencing sample was made of Siglec-9- CD8+ T cells sorted from blood. In light of the paper, this sample's cell subset or site label describes: CD8 T cells lacking Siglec-9. Receptors were obtained from a human donor in good health.

The V call is TRBV13, the J call TRBJ2-2; the match to TRBD2 covers 10 bases. The CDR3 runs to 16 residues. The germline V gene encodes CDR1 PRHDT and CDR2 FYEKMQ (reference sequence). The V and J ends lost 5 bases and 4 bases, in that order; junction bases with no gene match: 7. The CDR3 region has the DNA TGTGCCAGCAGCCCAGCGGGAGGGCCCGTCACCGGGGAGCTGTTTTTT. It codes for CASSPAGGPVTGELFF.

The sample holds a few counts of this clone. The J gene is TRBJ1-1, the V gene TRBV9; unclear D gene. The CDR3 runs 13 residues. The germline gives CDR1 SGDLS, CDR2 YYNGEE. V was pared by 2 bases and J by 2 bases, with 7 bases between. The CDR3: CASSVGDNTEAFF. CDR3 nucleotides: TGTGCCAGCAGCGTCGGGGATAACACTGAAGCTTTCTTT.

The J gene is TRBJ2-1, the V gene TRBV5-6; TRBD1 aligns across 7 bases. This CDR3 comprises 13 residues. The J segment lost 4 bases and the V segment lost 4 bases, leaving 2 bases of the junction unmatched. In germline, CDR1 is SGHDT, CDR2 YYEEEE. The CDR3 spells CASSMTGYNEQFF. In nucleotides, the CDR3 is TGTGCCAGCAGCATGACAGGGTACAATGAGCAGTTCTTC. The complete variable domain, with remaining parts taken from reference TRBV5-6 and TRBJ2-1, reads DAGVTQSPTHLIKTRGQQVTLRCSPKSGHDTVSWYQQALGQGPQFIFQYYEEEERQRGNFPDRFSGHQFPNYSSELNVNALLLGDSALYLCASSMTGYNEQFFGPGTRLTVL.

The gene calls are TRBV9 and TRBJ1-1; TRBD1 matches at 9 bases. CDR1 and CDR2 (germline): SGDLS, YYNGEE. The CDR3 covers 15 residues. The junction had 10 bases not matched to a gene; V was cut back by 5 bases and J by 5 bases. This chain's CDR3 is CASRAGWDRVTEAFF. The CDR3 nucleotides read TGTGCCAGCAGAGCCGGATGGGACAGGGTGACTGAAGCTTTCTTT.

The V call is TRBV19, the J call TRBJ1-3; D may be TRBD1 (5 bases). CDR1 LNHDA and CDR2 SQIVND come from the germline V gene (reference sequence). CDR3 length: 15 residues. V lost 3 bases, J lost 3 bases, and 12 bases lay in between. CDR3 sequence: CASSMGRGNGNTIYF. The CDR3 nucleotides are TGTGCCAGTAGTATGGGGAGGGGTAATGGAAACACCATATATTTT.

This sequence joins TRBV9 and TRBJ1-5; 7 bases are shared with TRBD1. This CDR3 spans 15 amino acids. The germline V gene has CDR1 SGDLS and CDR2 YYNGEE. Unmatched junction bases numbered 12, after V lost 4 bases and J lost 8 bases. CDR3 in DNA: TGTGCCAGCAGCCCAGGGGGTCAGGGGATTGAGCCCCAGCATTTT. It yields the protein CASSPGGQGIEPQHF.

The gene calls are TRBV6-8 and TRBJ1-5, with a tentative D call TRBD1 (5 bases). Trimming removed 0 bases from V and 2 bases from J, with 8 bases in between. Germline V lookup: CDR1 MNHGY, CDR2 SAAAGT. The CDR3 has 15 residues. The CDR3 is CASSYSGRGNQPQHF. CDR3 sequence (DNA): TGTGCCAGCAGTTACTCCGGCAGGGGCAATCAGCCCCAGCATTTT.

The chain combines TRBV6-6 with TRBJ2-7; a possible D gene is TRBD2 (5 bases). Trimming shortened V by 0 bases and J by 3 bases, and 12 bases separated the two germline ends. The germline gives CDR1 MNHNY, CDR2 SVGAGI (reference sequence). The CDR3 is 15 residues long. The DNA for the CDR3 is TGTGCCAGCAGTTACTCGGCCGGGAACCTCTACGAGCAGTACGTC. This translates into CASSYSAGNLYEQYV.

The genes are TRBV6-1 and TRBJ2-5; D unresolved. The end of the DNA is better explained by TRBJ2-7, so the J call may be wrong. CDR1 is MNHNS and CDR2 is SASEGT in the germline V gene. The CDR3 runs 13 residues. As DNA, the CDR3 is TGTGCCAGCAGTGAGACATACCCCTACGAGCAGTACTTC. Protein: CASSETYPYEQYF.

This rearrangement joins TRBV6-5 to TRBJ1-2; 7 nucleotides align to TRBD1. The CDR3 has 13 amino acids. Germline CDR1 is MNHEY and CDR2 is SVGAGI. V lost 6 bases to trimming and J lost 10 bases; unmatched junction nucleotides: 11. Here the CDR3 DNA reads TGTGCCAGCAGCCGGACAGGACGACGTGACTACACCTTC. Encoded protein: CASSRTGRRDYTF.

This clone has only one observation. This rearrangement joins TRBV27 to TRBJ1-2; the D gene is possibly TRBD1 (5 bases). CDR1 and CDR2 from the germline V gene are MNHEY and SMNVEV (reference sequence). The CDR3 is 14 amino acids. V was cut by 4 bases and J by 4 bases, with 13 bases left in between. CDR3 amino acids: CASSYDSGIYGYTF. In nucleotides, the CDR3 is TGTGCCAGCAGTTATGACAGTGGCATCTATGGCTACACCTTC.

This sequence joins TRBV27 and TRBJ2-1, with D unclear. The germline V and J ends were trimmed by 5 bases and 0 bases, with 5 bases remaining between them. The CDR3 contains 13 residues. Germline V gene lookup returns CDR1 MNHEY and CDR2 SMNVEV (reference sequence). The CDR3 region has the DNA TGTGCCAGCAGTCCAAACTCCTACAATGAGCAGTTCTTC. Translating gives CASSPNSYNEQFF.

Only one count was recorded for this clone. The genes are TRBV7-2 and TRBJ2-3; a weak D match, TRBD2 (5 bases). Germline assignment: CDR1 SGHTA and CDR2 FQGNSA. The CDR3 is made up of 14 amino acids. V was clipped by 2 bases and J by 5 bases, with 11 bases between them. The CDR3 DNA reads TGTGCCAGCAGCTTAAGAAAACGGGAAGATACGCAGTATTTT. Translation gives CASSLRKREDTQYF.

The rearrangement links TRBV7-3 to TRBJ2-1, with 9 bases aligning to TRBD2. CDR1 and CDR2 from the germline V gene are SGHTA and FQGTGA. This CDR3 comprises 15 residues. After removal of 5 bases from V and 2 bases from J, the junction contained 4 bases not matched to a gene. CDR3 in DNA: TGTGCCAGCAGCCCTAGCGGGGACCCCTACAATGAGCAGTTCTTC. Its translation: CASSPSGDPYNEQFF.

The chain employs TRBV2 and TRBJ2-1; 9 bases match TRBD2. V was clipped by 8 bases and J by 4 bases; unmatched bases: 3. This CDR3 region has 13 residues. Per the germline V gene, CDR1 is SNHLY and CDR2 is FYNNEI. In nucleotides, the CDR3 is TGTGCCAGCGAGCGGGGGGAGTACAATGAGCAGTTCTTC. This gives the protein CASERGEYNEQFF.

The V call is TRBV27, the J call TRBJ2-1; maybe TRBD2 (5 bases). V lost 3 bases, J lost 8 bases, and 11 bases lay in between. The CDR3 consists of 13 residues. Looked up from germline, CDR1 is MNHEY and CDR2 is SMNVEV (reference sequence). CDR3 loop: CASSFLAFDEQFF. CDR3 nucleotides: TGTGCCAGCAGTTTTCTAGCTTTCGATGAGCAGTTCTTC.

This rearrangement joins TRBV4-1 to TRBJ2-3; TRBD2 matches 13 bases. Germline values: CDR1 MGHRA, CDR2 YSYEKL. The J segment lost 2 bases and the V segment lost 3 bases, leaving 8 bases of the junction unmatched. There are 18 residues in the CDR3. The CDR3 DNA follows: TGCGCCAGCAGCCAGAGACTAGCGGGGGGCACTGTCACAGATACGCAGTATTTT. Residues: CASSQRLAGGTVTDTQYF.

This sequence joins TRBV7-2 and TRBJ1-1; D gene unclear. Looked up from germline, CDR1 is SGHTA and CDR2 is FQGNSA. V was shortened by 3 bases and J by 1 base, with 6 bases between the two germline ends. CDR3 length equals 13 residues. The CDR3 loop is CASSFFWNTEAFF. CDR3 bases: TGTGCCAGCAGCTTTTTTTGGAACACTGAAGCTTTCTTT.

The chain employs TRBV13 and TRBJ2-2; TRBD1 aligns across 10 bases. CDR1 is PRHDT and CDR2 is FYEKMQ in the germline V gene (reference sequence). The CDR3 has 15 residues. The V gene end was trimmed by 7 bases and the J gene end by 6 bases; junction bases not matched to a gene: 8. In DNA, the CDR3 is TGTGCCAGCACCCTCGGGACAGGGGTCGCCGGGGAGCTGTTTTTT. Residues: CASTLGTGVAGELFF.

In this sample, this clone turned up a few times. The chain has TRBV5-4 and TRBJ1-4; tentative D call: TRBD1 (5 bases). The CDR3 sequence is 16 residues long. Germline assignment: CDR1 SGHNT and CDR2 YYREEE (reference sequence). V was trimmed by 4 bases and J by 3 bases, leaving 16 bases between them. As DNA, the CDR3 is TGTGCCAGCAGCCCTGGACAAGAGTTTCCTAATGAAAAACTGTTTTTT. Translating gives CASSPGQEFPNEKLFF. The full variable domain, its missing parts supplied by reference TRBV5-4 and TRBJ1-4, is ETGVTQSPTHLIKTRGQQVTLRCSSQSGHNTVSWYQQALGQGPQFIFQYYREEENGRGNFPPRFSGLQFPNYSSELNVNALELDDSALYLCASSPGQEFPNEKLFFGSGTQLSVL.

The chain uses TRBV29-1 and TRBJ2-7; TRBD2 aligns across 7 bases. The V gene's germline CDR1 is SQVTM and CDR2 ANQGSEA. With 4 bases clipped from V and 3 bases from J, the junction kept 12 bases outside the gene matches. The length of the CDR3 is 15 residues. The CDR3 DNA reads TGCAGCGTTGCCGGGGGGATGGGAGAGGTCTACGAGCAGTACTTC. It specifies CSVAGGMGEVYEQYF.

V usage is TRBV11-2 and J usage is TRBJ2-1, with 7 bases identical to TRBD2. The J segment lost 0 bases and the V segment lost 5 bases, leaving 13 bases of the junction unmatched. The CDR3 loop spans 18 amino acids. In germline, CDR1 is SGHAT, CDR2 FQNNGV. In DNA form, the CDR3 reads TGTGCCAGCAGCCCCCCAATGGGGGAGGGCCTCTCCTACAATGAGCAGTTCTTC. Translating gives CASSPPMGEGLSYNEQFF.

There are a few counts of this clone. J is TRBJ2-7 and V is TRBV6-1; 13 bases align to TRBD2. CDR3 size: 18 residues. Trimming cost V 1 base and J 0 bases; bases outside gene matches: 6. Looked up from germline, CDR1 is MNHNS and CDR2 is SASEGT. CDR3 bases: TGTGCCAGCAGTGAAGGAACTAGCGGGAGGGGAAGCTCCTACGAGCAGTACGTC. Protein: CASSEGTSGRGSSYEQYV.

This chain uses TRBV5-5 with TRBJ1-5; tentative D call: TRBD1 (5 bases). CDR1 is SGHKS, CDR2 YYEKEE, per germline (reference sequence). The V and J ends lost 0 bases and 4 bases respectively, with 17 bases between them. The CDR3 covers 17 residues. Here the CDR3 reads CASSLVYAQAVNQPQHF. As DNA, the CDR3 is TGTGCCAGCAGCTTGGTTTACGCACAGGCGGTAAATCAGCCCCAGCATTTT. The variable domain in full, completed from reference TRBV5-5 and TRBJ1-5, reads DAGVTQSPTHLIKTRGQQVTLRCSPISGHKSVSWYQQVLGQGPQFIFQYYEKEERGRGNFPDRFSARQFPNYSSELNVNALLLGDSALYLCASSLVYAQAVNQPQHFGDGTRLSIL.

The chain joins TRBV10-2 to TRBJ1-1; D is possibly TRBD1 (6 bases). The CDR3 sequence is 14 residues long. Germline V gene lookup returns CDR1 WSHSY and CDR2 SAAADI. The V end lost 8 bases, the J end lost 3 bases, and 16 bases lay between the germline ends. DNA of the CDR3: TGCGCCAGCTCCGGGGACAAAAAAGACACTGAAGCTTTCTTT. Amino acids: CASSGDKKDTEAFF.

This clone occurred a few times. The chain joins TRBV6-5 to TRBJ1-5, with a possible D match to TRBD1 (6 bases). The CDR3 length is 15 residues. Germline V gene data show CDR1 as MNHEY and CDR2 as SVGAGI. Trimming cost V 6 bases and J 9 bases, with 21 bases left between them. In DNA, the CDR3 is TGTGCCAGCAGCCTCGCTGGGGGGCCCAATGCGCCCCAGCATTTT. Its translation: CASSLAGGPNAPQHF.

The V and J genes are TRBV6-1 and TRBJ1-5; 9 bases agree with TRBD1. The CDR3 totals 15 residues. Trimming removed 6 bases from V and 1 base from J; junction bases left unmatched: 4. CDR1 and CDR2 from the germline V gene are MNHNS and SASEGT. In DNA form, the CDR3 reads TGTGCCAGCAGCTCGACAGGGGGGAGCAATCAGCCCCAGCATTTT. It specifies CASSSTGGSNQPQHF.